This entry lists 29 T cell receptor beta chains sequenced from one sample in a study of OX40 agonist ivuxolimab in advanced cancers. The table came from immunoSEQ multiplex PCR; TCRdb's copy has only in-frame clones and leaves some out. The data hold about 73,000 clones, with approximately 90% observed a single time. The sequencing here drew on CD4+ or CD8+ T cells sorted from blood, taken in a trial of the OX40 agonist ivuxolimab. Receptors were obtained from an adult with an advanced solid tumor such as melanoma, head and neck, liver or kidney cancer.

The chain joins TRBV28 to TRBJ1-2; no definite D call. Trimming took off 5 bases at V and 4 bases at J, with 17 bases between the two ends. Germline V lookup: CDR1 MDHEN, CDR2 SYDVKM. This CDR3 comprises 15 residues. The CDR3 nucleotides are TGTGCCAGCAGTCCGATTGCCAGGATCGGCTATGGCTACACCTTC. It codes for CASSPIARIGYGYTF.

The chain combines TRBV5-1 with TRBJ2-7, with TRBD2 matching over 8 bases. Germline values: CDR1 SGHRS, CDR2 YFSETQ. The trim removed 1 base at V and 2 bases at J, leaving 5 bases unmatched. The CDR3 length is 15 residues. The CDR3 here is CASSLITSGPYEQYF. The CDR3 coding sequence is TGCGCCAGCAGCTTGATTACTAGCGGCCCCTACGAGCAGTACTTC.

V and J are TRBV18 and TRBJ1-5; weak D call: TRBD1 (5 bases). The CDR3 is made up of 13 amino acids. Germline V gene lookup returns CDR1 KGHSH and CDR2 LQKENI. The V end was cut by 6 bases, the J end by 4 bases, with 10 bases between. The CDR3 DNA follows: TGTGCCAGCTCCGGGGGAGGAAATCAGCCCCAGCATTTT. Its protein is CASSGGGNQPQHF.

The chain joins TRBV5-6 to TRBJ2-5; no clear D gene. The end of the DNA is better explained by TRBJ2-7, so the J call may be wrong. This CDR3 comprises 14 residues. Germline CDR1 is SGHDT and CDR2 is YYEEEE. The CDR3 DNA is TGTGCCAGCAGCTGGTCCTCTAACACCTACGAGCAGTACTTC. It translates to CASSWSSNTYEQYF.

The CDR3 nucleotides are TGTGCCAGCACGCCTGAGGGATCGAGGTTTGGCTACACCTTC. Translating gives CASTPEGSRFGYTF. The chain combines TRBV9 with TRBJ1-2; D is unclear. The germline gives CDR1 SGDLS, CDR2 YYNGEE. Trimming removed 6 bases from V and 7 bases from J, with 19 bases in between. The CDR3 spans 14 residues.

The chain has TRBV2 and TRBJ2-3; tentative D call: TRBD1 (6 bases). Trimming shortened V by 6 bases and J by 0 bases, and 10 bases separated the two germline ends. The CDR3 consists of 14 residues. Germline lookup yields CDR1 SNHLY and CDR2 FYNNEI. CDR3 nucleotides: TGTGCCAGCAGAAACGGACAGAGCACAGATACGCAGTATTTT. Translating gives CASRNGQSTDTQYF.

Remarks on this clone: One end of the junction fails to match germline, which may point to a read error. The same CDR3 can be traced to other DNA sequences in this sample. The rearrangement joins TRBV7-7 to TRBJ2-5; D gene unclear. Germline V CDR1 and CDR2: SSHAT, FNYEAQ (reference sequence). The CDR3 consists of 13 residues. CDR3 sequence: CASSLVGPGTQYF. Here the CDR3 DNA reads TGTGCTAGCAGCTTAGTTGGTCCTGGGACCCAGTACTTC.

The table lists this clone with a count of one. The chain has TRBV5-4 and TRBJ2-3; 7 bases align to TRBD1. Losses at the gene ends were 2 bases for V and 3 bases for J; bases not matched to a gene: 3. The CDR3 spans 14 residues. Germline CDR1 and CDR2: SGHNT and YYREEE (reference sequence). For the CDR3, the DNA is TGTGCCAGCAGCTTCAGGGGGTTGACAGATACGCAGTATTTT. It codes for CASSFRGLTDTQYF.

This chain connects TRBV9 to TRBJ2-7, with 7 bases aligning to TRBD1. Trimming took 5 bases from V and 0 from J; bases not matched to a gene: 14. The CDR3 consists of 17 residues. Germline V gene data show CDR1 as SGDLS and CDR2 as YYNGEE. CDR3 in amino acids: CASSKGLGGAPSYEQYF. CDR3 nucleotides: TGTGCCAGCAGTAAGGGGTTAGGGGGCGCCCCCTCCTACGAGCAGTACTTC.

The rearrangement links TRBV27 to TRBJ2-7; 8 positions agree with TRBD2. V lost 4 bases to trimming and J lost 2 bases; unmatched junction nucleotides: 10. This CDR3 has 16 residues. Germline CDR1 is MNHEY and CDR2 is SMNVEV (reference sequence). CDR3 DNA sequence: TGTGCCAGCAGTTCCCCGATGGCGGGAGGCACCTACGAGCAGTACTTC. This gives the protein CASSSPMAGGTYEQYF.

The V and J genes are TRBV2 and TRBJ2-1, with D hard to call. V dropped 7 bases and J dropped 6 bases, with 7 bases sitting between them. Per the germline V gene, CDR1 is SNHLY and CDR2 is FYNNEI. The CDR3 totals 11 residues. The CDR3 sequence: CASMNTNEQFF. In nucleotides, the CDR3 is TGTGCCAGCATGAATACCAATGAGCAGTTCTTC.

This sequence joins TRBV5-1 and TRBJ1-4; 7 bases are a match to TRBD1. Germline V gene sequence: CDR1 SGHRS, CDR2 YFSETQ. V gave up 0 bases and J gave up 7 bases; unmatched junction bases: 9. The CDR3 runs to 16 residues. The CDR3 protein is CASSLGAQGTGEKLFF. CDR3 sequence (DNA): TGCGCCAGCAGCTTGGGTGCACAGGGGACGGGTGAAAAACTGTTTTTT.

This clone was seen a handful of times. This chain joins TRBV14 and TRBJ2-5, with 13 bases matching TRBD2. The CDR3 spans 17 residues. Looked up from germline, CDR1 is SGHDN and CDR2 is FVKESK. Germline trimming cut 4 bases from V and 5 bases from J; bases unmatched to any gene: 10. The CDR3 loop is CASSRGRTSGSRETQYF. The CDR3 region has the DNA TGTGCCAGCAGCCGAGGCCGGACTAGCGGGAGTCGGGAGACCCAGTACTTC.

The V call is TRBV27, the J call TRBJ1-5; the D is unclear. Looked up from germline, CDR1 is MNHEY and CDR2 is SMNVEV (reference sequence). The V gene lost 5 bases and the J gene lost 2 bases, with 10 bases spanning the gap. This CDR3 contains 14 residues. The CDR3, as DNA: TGTGCCAGCAGTCGGGAGTCTGGCAATCAGCCCCAGCATTTT. The encoded protein is CASSRESGNQPQHF.

As concerns this clone: The junction departs from the called germline gene at one end, perhaps through a read error. This chain joins TRBV7-7 and TRBJ1-1; no clear D gene. Germline V lookup: CDR1 SSHAT, CDR2 FNYEAQ (reference sequence). The length of the CDR3 is 13 residues. The CDR3 here is CASSLSENTEAFF. DNA for the CDR3: TGTGCTAGCAGCTTGTCAGAGAACACTGAAGCTTTCTTT. The full variable domain, with the rest looked up from reference TRBV7-7 and TRBJ1-1, is GAGVSQSPRYKVTKRGQDVTLRCDPISSHATLYWYQQALGQGPEFLTYFNYEAQPDKSGLPSDRFSAERPEGSISTLTIQRTEQRDSAMYRCASSLSENTEAFFGQGTRLTVV.

This chain links TRBV5-1 with TRBJ2-7; TRBD1 is a possible D gene (5 bases). V was cut by 6 bases and J by 1 base, with 11 bases left in between. In germline, CDR1 is SGHRS, CDR2 YFSETQ. There are 13 residues in the CDR3. The CDR3 coding sequence is TGCGCCAGCAAGGACACGAGTTCCTACGAGCAGTACTTC. It translates to CASKDTSSYEQYF. Based on the CDR3 plus reference TRBV5-1 and TRBJ2-7, the full variable domain is KAGVTQTPRYLIKTRGQQVTLSCSPISGHRSVSWYQQTPGQGLQFLFEYFSETQRNKGNFPGRFSGRQFSNSRSEMNVSTLELGDSALYLCASKDTSSYEQYFGPGTRLTVT.

The V gene is TRBV9, the J gene TRBJ2-7, with 10 bases aligning to TRBD2. Germline V CDR1 and CDR2: SGDLS, YYNGEE. This CDR3 has 15 amino acids. V was clipped by 0 bases and J by 6 bases; unmatched bases: 6. This CDR3 reads CASSVEREGLGEQYF. As DNA, the CDR3 is TGTGCCAGCAGCGTAGAGCGGGAGGGCTTGGGCGAGCAGTACTTC.

Worth noting for this clone: Sequence at one end of the junction differs from germline and may be a read error. This rearrangement joins TRBV27 to TRBJ1-1; D perhaps matches TRBD1 (6 bases). The CDR3 is made up of 14 amino acids. Germline loops: CDR1 MNHEY, CDR2 SMNVEV (reference sequence). CDR3 in DNA: TGTGCCAGCAGACAAACAGGGTTGAAGACTGAAGCTTTCTTT. This codes for CASRQTGLKTEAFF.

The rearrangement uses TRBV28 and TRBJ1-3; D not certain. V lost 7 bases to trimming and J lost 0 bases, with 13 bases between them. Germline CDR1 reads MDHEN; CDR2 reads SYDVKM. CDR3 length equals 15 residues. CDR3: CASTLLVRSGNTIYF. CDR3 in DNA: TGTGCCAGCACCCTTCTGGTACGCTCTGGAAACACCATATATTTT.

Here the CDR3 reads CASSILTTNEKLFF. As DNA, the CDR3 is TGTGCCAGTAGTATCCTAACAACTAATGAAAAACTGTTTTTT. This chain links TRBV19 with TRBJ1-4; D gene ambiguous. Germline CDR1 is LNHDA and CDR2 is SQIVND (reference sequence). CDR3 length: 14 amino acids. V was pared by 3 bases and J by 0 bases, with 5 bases between. Complete variable domain (other parts from reference TRBV19 and TRBJ1-4): DGGITQSPKYLFRKEGQNVTLSCEQNLNHDAMYWYRQDPGQGLRLIYYSQIVNDFQKGDIAEGYSVSREKKESFPLTVTSAQKNPTAFYLCASSILTTNEKLFFGSGTQLSVL.

CDR3 nucleotide sequence: TGTGCCAGCAGCCCGGGACAGGGTACTCAGCCCCAGCATTTT. Its translation: CASSPGQGTQPQHF. V gene TRBV7-2 combines with J gene TRBJ1-5; 9 bases agree with TRBD1. V gave up 5 bases and J gave up 6 bases; unmatched junction bases: 5. The length of the CDR3 is 14 residues. Germline lookup yields CDR1 SGHTA and CDR2 FQGNSA. Full variable domain (rest looked up from reference TRBV7-2 and TRBJ1-5): GAGVSQSPSNKVTEKGKDVELRCDPISGHTALYWYRQSLGQGLEFLIYFQGNSAPDKSGLPSDRFSAERTGGSVSTLTIQRTQQEDSAVYLCASSPGQGTQPQHFGDGTRLSIL.

This clone was recorded once. The CDR3 DNA reads as TGTGCCAGCAGCTTGGAGCCTAGCGGGAGGTACGAGCAGTACTTC. Its protein is CASSLEPSGRYEQYF. The chain is built from TRBV5-4 and TRBJ2-7; 11 nucleotides agree with TRBD2. The V and J ends lost 0 bases and 4 bases, in that order; junction bases with no gene match: 3. CDR1 SGHNT and CDR2 YYREEE come from the germline V gene (reference sequence). The CDR3 runs to 15 residues. Full variable domain (missing parts from reference TRBV5-4 and TRBJ2-7): ETGVTQSPTHLIKTRGQQVTLRCSSQSGHNTVSWYQQALGQGPQFIFQYYREEENGRGNFPPRFSGLQFPNYSSELNVNALELDDSALYLCASSLEPSGRYEQYFGPGTRLTVT.

The gene calls are TRBV5-1 and TRBJ2-7; either TRBD1 or TRBD2 may supply D (6 bases each). Germline assignment: CDR1 SGHRS and CDR2 YFSETQ. Between the trimmed V and J ends, which lost 4 bases and 0 bases, there was a span of 11 bases. This CDR3 has 14 amino acids. The CDR3 DNA reads as TGCGCCAGCAGCACCCGGGGGCTCTCCTACGAGCAGTACTTC. This sequence encodes CASSTRGLSYEQYF.

The rearrangement links TRBV30 to TRBJ1-5, with D perhaps matching TRBD1 (5 bases). Trimming shortened V by 0 bases and J by 3 bases, and 12 bases separated the two germline ends. Germline V gene sequence: CDR1 GTSNPN, CDR2 SVGIG (reference sequence). CDR3 size: 15 residues. CDR3 sequence (DNA): TGTGCCTGGAGTGTACCGGGGGGAGACAATCAGCCCCAGCATTTT. Translating gives CAWSVPGGDNQPQHF.

The chain employs TRBV7-8 and TRBJ2-2; 7 bases map to TRBD2. Per germline, CDR1 SGHVS and CDR2 FQNEAQ. The CDR3 length is 15 residues. The V segment lost 2 bases and the J segment 4 bases; nucleotides outside the gene matches: 4. The CDR3 sequence is CASSLRRESTGELFF. CDR3 DNA: TGTGCCAGCAGCTTAAGGCGGGAGAGCACCGGGGAGCTGTTTTTT. Based on the CDR3 plus reference TRBV7-8 and TRBJ2-2, the full variable domain is GAGVSQSPRYKVAKRGQDVALRCDPISGHVSLFWYQQALGQGPEFLTYFQNEAQLDKSGLPSDRFFAERPEGSVSTLKIQRTQQEDSAVYLCASSLRRESTGELFFGEGSRLTVL.

The rearrangement uses TRBV19 and TRBJ1-3; D gene uncertain. The V and J ends lost 7 bases and 0 bases respectively, with 13 bases between them. This CDR3 region has 15 residues. Germline CDR1 is LNHDA and CDR2 is SQIVND (reference sequence). The CDR3 DNA reads TGTGCCAGTAATCGGGGATGGAGCTCTGGAAACACCATATATTTT. Translating gives CASNRGWSSGNTIYF.

V gene TRBV13 combines with J gene TRBJ1-2, with D hard to call. V was pared by 2 bases and J by 7 bases, with 8 bases between. The CDR3 totals 12 residues. The V gene's germline CDR1 is PRHDT and CDR2 FYEKMQ (reference sequence). CDR3 in amino acids: CASSLLFFGYTF. The CDR3 region has the DNA TGTGCCAGCAGCTTACTCTTCTTTGGCTACACCTTC.

The rearrangement joins TRBV18 to TRBJ1-2; tentatively, D is TRBD1 (6 bases). CDR3 length: 14 amino acids. Trimming removed 1 base at V and 1 base at J, with 7 bases between. Per germline, CDR1 KGHSH and CDR2 LQKENI. CDR3 DNA: TGTGCCAGCTCACCACGGGACAATAACTATGGCTACACCTTC. It encodes CASSPRDNNYGYTF.

V is TRBV6-6 and J is TRBJ1-2; possibly TRBD1 for D (5 bases). The CDR3 has 13 residues. Germline CDR1 MNHNY, CDR2 SVGAGI (reference sequence). Trimming cost V 8 bases and J 6 bases, with 16 bases left between them. This chain's CDR3 is CASARGGLNGYTF. The CDR3 region has the DNA TGTGCCAGCGCACGGGGGGGACTTAATGGCTACACCTTC.